What follows is one T cell receptor (beta chain) and its context. Its antigen is not identified. PCR employed 60 Vbeta and 13 Jbeta primers. TCRdb's copy holds only in-frame clones and misses some; the assay was immunoSEQ multiplex PCR. The sample has under 150,000 clones, approximately 80% seen once. The source of the sample is a study of cytomegalovirus exposure and HLA in healthy donors. General study results and limits: One later analysis reportedly identified an Asian-associated ancestry cluster that showed fewer N-insertions than the 666-donor mean. In vitro work confirmed that three CMV-associated chains recognize CMV antigens.

Sequenced sample: PBMCs. The clonotype was recovered from a woman aged 40 to 50 in good health and CMV-seronegative.

Here the CDR3 DNA reads TGTGCCAGCAGCTCCACAGCGGGTCTTACAGATACGCAGTATTTT. It translates to CASSSTAGLTDTQYF. V usage is TRBV7-6 and J usage is TRBJ2-3; D is perhaps TRBD2 (6 bases). The CDR3 loop spans 15 amino acids. Trimming pared 4 bases from V and 3 bases from J, leaving 14 bases between. From germline, CDR1 is SGHVS and CDR2 FNYEAQ.